This is a list of T cell receptor beta chains from one sample in a study of CD8+CD57+ T cells in acquired aplastic anemia. From the reads, TCRdb called clonotypes with MiXCR, one entry per CDR3 protein. The sample consists of 160,000 or so distinct CDR3 sequences, around 48% of them appearing once. Sample: sorted CD4+, CD8+, or CD8+CD57+ T cells (not recorded which) from PBMCs. The receptors originated from a human donor with aplastic anemia. Both conserved end residues are part of each CDR3. The D gene is left open where the match is weak. Some rows have no size entry. The others give once, few or many, or a class for an expanded clone.

>TRBJ2-2|TRBV7-9|many|.
TGTGCCAGCAGCTTCCAGGGGAGGGACACCGGGGAGCTGTTTTTT
CASSFQGRDTGELFF
>TRBJ2-7|TRBV11-1|many|TRBD1
TGTGCCAGCACCGGGACAGGGGCCTACGAGCAGTACTTC
CASTGTGAYEQYF
>TRBJ1-5|TRBV19|many|.
TGTGCCAGTAGTTCGACGGCGAGCAATCAGCCCCAGCATTTT
CASSSTASNQPQHF
>TRBJ2-7|TRBV7-9|.|.
TGTGCCAGCAGCTCGGAGCCGGGTAGGAACGAGCAGTACTTC
CASSSEPGRNEQYF
>TRBJ2-5|TRBV2|.|.
TGTGCCAGTAACAGGCCCCTCCAAGAGACCCAGTACTTC
CASNRPLQETQYF
>TRBJ2-7|TRBV7-9|.|.
TGTGCCAGCAGCTTAGTGGGGAACGGCGAGCAGTACTTC
CASSLVGNGEQYF
>TRBJ2-2|TRBV24-1|many|.
TGTGCCACCAGTGATCCAGCAGGGGACCGGAACACCGGGGAGCTGTTTTTT
CATSDPAGDRNTGELFF
>TRBJ2-2|TRBV25-1|.|.
TGTGCCAGCAGTACCCCTTCGGAGGTTGGGGAGCTGTTTTTT
CASSTPSEVGELFF
>TRBJ1-6|TRBV30|many|.
TGTGCCTGGAGTGCAGACAGGCTAATCCTCCACTTT
CAWSADRLILHF
>TRBJ2-3|TRBV7-9|once|.
TGTGCCAGCAGCTTGCACCACACAGATACGCAGTATTTT
CASSLHHTDTQYF
>TRBJ2-5|TRBV29-1|.|TRBD1
TGCAGCGCCTTAGAGACAGGGCGAGAGACCCAGTACTTC
CSALETGRETQYF
>TRBJ1-6|TRBV15|.|.
TGTGCCACCAGCCCGTTCTTACGTTCACCCCTCCACTTT
CATSPFLRSPLHF
>TRBJ1-3|TRBV9|many|.
TGTGCCAGCAGCCGCATGGACAGTTTCTCTGGAAACACCATATATTTT
CASSRMDSFSGNTIYF
>TRBJ2-6|TRBV5-5|many|TRBD1
TGTGCCAGCAGCTTGGTCCCGACAGGGAGTGGGGCCAACGTCCTGACTTTC
CASSLVPTGSGANVLTF
>TRBJ2-1|TRBV6-1|.|.
TGTGCCAGCAGAACTCGGGGAATGGGGATCTACAATGAGCAGTTCTTC
CASRTRGMGIYNEQFF
>TRBJ1-2|TRBV24-1|few|.
TGTGCCACCAGTGATCCTGACAGTTCGGTTGAAGGCTACACCTTC
CATSDPDSSVEGYTF
>TRBJ2-7|TRBV6-2/TRBV6-3|.|TRBD1
TGTGCCAGCAGTGGTGGGACAGGTGTGTACTTC
CASSGGTGVYF
>TRBJ2-7|TRBV19|.|.
TGTGCCAGTAGTTGGGGACTTTCCTACGAGCAGTACTTC
CASSWGLSYEQYF
>TRBJ2-3|TRBV20-1|many|.
TGCAGTGCTAGTTTTGGGGGACCTAGCACAGATACGCAGTATTTT
CSASFGGPSTDTQYF
>TRBJ1-2|TRBV7-9|few|TRBD1
TGTGCCAGCGAGGACAGGGACATCTATGGCTACACCTTC
CASEDRDIYGYTF
>TRBJ2-2|TRBV25-1|few|.
TGTGCCAGCAGTCAGCCGGGTTCGAACACCGGGGAGCTGTTTTTT
CASSQPGSNTGELFF
>TRBJ1-5|TRBV6-1|few|.
TGTGCCAGCAGGACCCCAGGTCAGCCCCAGCATTTT
CASRTPGQPQHF
>TRBJ1-2|TRBV19|.|.
TGTGCCAGTAGTATAGTCCCTAACTATGGCTACACCTTC
CASSIVPNYGYTF
>TRBJ1-1|TRBV29-1|.|.
TGCAGCTCCCGGGGGACACCGGGGGAGAACACTGAAGCTTTCTTT
CSSRGTPGENTEAFF
>TRBJ1-1|TRBV19|.|.
TGTGCCAGTAGTATTGTGCCGAACACTGAAGCTTTCTTT
CASSIVPNTEAFF
>TRBJ2-7|TRBV28|.|TRBD1
TGTGCCAGCAGTTTGGATTTGACAGGGTACTACGAGCAGTACTTC
CASSLDLTGYYEQYF
>TRBJ2-1|TRBV27|.|TRBD1
TGTGCCAGACAGACTCCGGGACAGGGGTACAATGAGCAGTTCTTC
CARQTPGQGYNEQFF
>TRBJ2-7|TRBV19|.|.
TGTGCCAGTAGTGGGGGTGGCGACGAGCAGTACTTC
CASSGGGDEQYF
>TRBJ2-1|TRBV5-1|many|TRBD2
TGCGCCAGCAGCTCTAGCGGGAGTATGGGAGAGCAGTTCTTC
CASSSSGSMGEQFF
>TRBJ2-2|TRBV20-1|.|.
TGCAGTGCTAGAGATGTGAGGAGAACGGGGGAGCTGTTTTTT
CSARDVRRTGELFF
>TRBJ1-2|TRBV25-1|.|.
TGTGCCAGCAGTGAGGGAACTTTAAGCTATGGCTACACCTTC
CASSEGTLSYGYTF
>TRBJ1-2|TRBV7-2|many|.
TGTGCCAGCAGCTTAGAGGCGCTGGGCTACACCTTC
CASSLEALGYTF
>TRBJ2-5|TRBV5-4|many|.
TGTGCCAGCAGCTCCGGCCCGGATCAAGAGACCCAGTACTTC
CASSSGPDQETQYF
>TRBJ2-7|TRBV7-2|.|.
TGTGCCAGCAGGAAGGGTGGAAGCTCCTACGAGCAGTACTTC
CASRKGGSSYEQYF
>TRBJ2-7|TRBV7-3|many|TRBD2
TGTGCCAGCAGTCGGACTAGCGGAGCTCCTGAGCAGTACTTC
CASSRTSGAPEQYF
>TRBJ2-1|TRBV6-1|many|.
TGTGCCACCCAAAGGAGCGCGAGGAATGAGCAGTTCTTC
CATQRSARNEQFF
>TRBJ2-7|TRBV7-9|.|.
TGTGCCAGTAAGGGGACCAACTCCTACGAGCAGTACTTC
CASKGTNSYEQYF
>TRBJ1-2|TRBV11-2|.|.
TGTGCCAGCAGCTTAGGAAGGACTCAGAACTATGGCTACACCTTC
CASSLGRTQNYGYTF
>TRBJ1-5|TRBV11-2|.|TRBD1
TGTGCCAGCAGCTTAGGGGGACAGCAGAATCAGCCCCAGCATTTT
CASSLGGQQNQPQHF
>TRBJ2-1|TRBV19|.|.
TGTGCCACGGCAGGTCCATCCTACAATGAGCAGTTCTTC
CATAGPSYNEQFF
>TRBJ2-7|TRBV7-6|many|.
TGTGCCAGCAGTAACAGGGGAGGCGAGCAGTACTTC
CASSNRGGEQYF
>TRBJ1-1|TRBV19|.|.
TGTGCCAGTAGTACTCAGGACCCCAAGCTCACTGAAGCTTTCTTT
CASSTQDPKLTEAFF
>TRBJ1-1|TRBV6-1|many|.
TGTGCCAGCATGATTCTGAACACTGAAGCTTTCTTT
CASMILNTEAFF
>TRBJ2-1|TRBV18|few|TRBD2
TGTGCCAGCTCACCGATAGCGGGAAACTCCTACAATGAGCAGTTCTTC
CASSPIAGNSYNEQFF
>TRBJ1-1|TRBV6-1|.|.
TGTGCCAGCAGTGAAGAGGCGTCTTATGAAGTTTTCTTT
CASSEEASYEVFF
>TRBJ1-6|TRBV5-1|.|TRBD1
TGCGCCAGCAGCTTGCTCGGGACAGTGAATCATAATTCACCCCTCCACTTT
CASSLLGTVNHNSPLHF
>TRBJ2-7|TRBV6-1|many|TRBD1
TGTGCCAGCAGACACGGACAGGTAACCTACGAGCAGTACTTC
CASRHGQVTYEQYF
>TRBJ2-5|TRBV29-1|.|TRBD2
TGCAGCGCCCGACTAGCGGGAGGCGGAGAGACCCAGTACTTC
CSARLAGGGETQYF
>TRBJ1-2|TRBV7-9|many|.
TGTGCCAGCAGCTTACAGGGAAGCTTTTCTAACTATGGCTACACCTTC
CASSLQGSFSNYGYTF
>TRBJ2-5|TRBV5-1|many|.
TGCGCCAGCAGCTTGGAGGGGCTGCAAGGGACCCAGTACTTC
CASSLEGLQGTQYF
>TRBJ2-2|TRBV3-1|many|.
TGTGCCAGCAGCCAAGATGGTACGGGGGAGCTGTTTTTT
CASSQDGTGELFF
>TRBJ2-3|TRBV2|.|.
TGTGCCAGCGGACAACTAGCACCAAGCACAGATACGCAGTATTTT
CASGQLAPSTDTQYF
>TRBJ2-7|TRBV6-1|many|TRBD2
TGTGCCAGCAGTGAAGGCAGCGGGAGGGCCTCGGGACACGAGCAGTACTTC
CASSEGSGRASGHEQYF